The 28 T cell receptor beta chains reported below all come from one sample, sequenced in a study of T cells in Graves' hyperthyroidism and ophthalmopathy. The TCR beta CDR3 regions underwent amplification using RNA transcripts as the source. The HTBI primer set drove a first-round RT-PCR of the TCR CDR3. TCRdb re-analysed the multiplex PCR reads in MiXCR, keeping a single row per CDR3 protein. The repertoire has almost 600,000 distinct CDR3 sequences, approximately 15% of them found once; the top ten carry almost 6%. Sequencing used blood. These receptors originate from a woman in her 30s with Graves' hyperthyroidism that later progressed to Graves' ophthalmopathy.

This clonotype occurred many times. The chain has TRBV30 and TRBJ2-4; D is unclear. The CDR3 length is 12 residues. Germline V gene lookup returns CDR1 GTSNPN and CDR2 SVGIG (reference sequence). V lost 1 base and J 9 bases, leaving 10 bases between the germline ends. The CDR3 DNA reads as TGTGCCTGGAGTGCCCTCGGTGGCATTCAGTACTTC. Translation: CAWSALGGIQYF.

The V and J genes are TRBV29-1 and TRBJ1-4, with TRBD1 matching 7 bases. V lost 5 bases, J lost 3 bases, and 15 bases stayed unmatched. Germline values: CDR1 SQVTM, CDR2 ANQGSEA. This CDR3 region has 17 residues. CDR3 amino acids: CSVPGPTGSVSNEKLFF. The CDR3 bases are TGCAGCGTTCCAGGCCCGACAGGGAGCGTGTCTAATGAAAAACTGTTTTTT.

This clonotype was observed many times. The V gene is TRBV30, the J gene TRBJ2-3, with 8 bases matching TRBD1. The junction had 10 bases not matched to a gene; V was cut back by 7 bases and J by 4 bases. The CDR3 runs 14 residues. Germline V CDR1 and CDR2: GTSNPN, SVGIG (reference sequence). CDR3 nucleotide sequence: TGTGCCTTGGGCCCAGGGGGCGACGCAGATACGCAGTATTTT. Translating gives CALGPGGDADTQYF.

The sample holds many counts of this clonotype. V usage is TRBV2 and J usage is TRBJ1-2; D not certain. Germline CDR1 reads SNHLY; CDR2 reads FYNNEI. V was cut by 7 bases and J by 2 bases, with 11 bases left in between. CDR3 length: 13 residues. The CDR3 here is CASTGNINYGYTF. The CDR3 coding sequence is TGTGCCAGCACGGGGAACATCAACTATGGCTACACCTTC.

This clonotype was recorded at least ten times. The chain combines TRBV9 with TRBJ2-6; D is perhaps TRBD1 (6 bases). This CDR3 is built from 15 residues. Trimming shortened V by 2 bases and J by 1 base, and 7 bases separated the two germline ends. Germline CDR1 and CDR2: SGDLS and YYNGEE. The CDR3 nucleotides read TGTGCCAGCAGCGTCACAGGGTCTGGGGCCAACGTCCTGACTTTC. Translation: CASSVTGSGANVLTF.

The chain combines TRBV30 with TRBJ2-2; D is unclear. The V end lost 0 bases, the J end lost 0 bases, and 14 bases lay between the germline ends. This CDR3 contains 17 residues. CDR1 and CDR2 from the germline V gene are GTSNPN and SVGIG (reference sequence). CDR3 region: CAWSVLPVGPNTGELFF. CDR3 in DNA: TGTGCCTGGAGTGTACTCCCCGTCGGGCCGAACACCGGGGAGCTGTTTTTT.

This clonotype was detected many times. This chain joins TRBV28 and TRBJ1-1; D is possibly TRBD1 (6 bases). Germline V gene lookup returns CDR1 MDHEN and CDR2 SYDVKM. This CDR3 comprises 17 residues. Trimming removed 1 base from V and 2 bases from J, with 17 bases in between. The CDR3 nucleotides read TGTGCCAGCAGTTTATTTGCAGGGGAGGCTAGCAACACTGAAGCTTTCTTT. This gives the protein CASSLFAGEASNTEAFF. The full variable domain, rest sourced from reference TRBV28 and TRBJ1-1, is DVKVTQSSRYLVKRTGEKVFLECVQDMDHENMFWYRQDPGLGLRLIYFSYDVKMKEKGDIPEGYSVSREKKERFSLILESASTNQTSMYLCASSLFAGEASNTEAFFGQGTRLTVV.

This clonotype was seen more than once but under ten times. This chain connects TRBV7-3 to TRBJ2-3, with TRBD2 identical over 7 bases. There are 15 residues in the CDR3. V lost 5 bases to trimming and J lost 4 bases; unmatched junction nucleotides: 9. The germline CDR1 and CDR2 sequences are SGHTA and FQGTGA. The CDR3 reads CASSPPGEGPDTQYF. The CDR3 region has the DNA TGTGCCAGCAGCCCTCCGGGGGAGGGCCCAGATACGCAGTATTTT.

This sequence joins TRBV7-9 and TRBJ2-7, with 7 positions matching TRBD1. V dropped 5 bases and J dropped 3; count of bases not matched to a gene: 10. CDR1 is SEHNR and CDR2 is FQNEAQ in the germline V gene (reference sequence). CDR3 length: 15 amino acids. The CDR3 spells CASSPPDRWNYEQYF. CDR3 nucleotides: TGTGCCAGCAGCCCGCCGGACAGGTGGAACTACGAGCAGTACTTC.

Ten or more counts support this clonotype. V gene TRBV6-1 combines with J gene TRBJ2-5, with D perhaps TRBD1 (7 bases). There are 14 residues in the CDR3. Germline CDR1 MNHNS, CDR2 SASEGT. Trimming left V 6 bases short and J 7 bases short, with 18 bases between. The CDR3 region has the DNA TGTGCCAGCAGCCCTGACAGGGACTTCGGGACCCAGTACTTC. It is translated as CASSPDRDFGTQYF.

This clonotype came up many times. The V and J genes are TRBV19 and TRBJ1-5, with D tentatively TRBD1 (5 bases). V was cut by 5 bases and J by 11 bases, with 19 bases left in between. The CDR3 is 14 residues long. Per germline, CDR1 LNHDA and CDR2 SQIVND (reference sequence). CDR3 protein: CASSSNDWRGAQHF. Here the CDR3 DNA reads TGTGCCAGTAGTTCGAACGACTGGCGAGGGGCCCAGCATTTT. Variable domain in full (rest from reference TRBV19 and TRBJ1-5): DGGITQSPKYLFRKEGQNVTLSCEQNLNHDAMYWYRQDPGQGLRLIYYSQIVNDFQKGDIAEGYSVSREKKESFPLTVTSAQKNPTAFYLCASSSNDWRGAQHFGDGTRLSIL.

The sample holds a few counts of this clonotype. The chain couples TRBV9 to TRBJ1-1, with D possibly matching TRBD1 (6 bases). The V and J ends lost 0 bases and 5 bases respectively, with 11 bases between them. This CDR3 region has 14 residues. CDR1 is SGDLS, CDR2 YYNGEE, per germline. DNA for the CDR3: TGTGCCAGCAGCGTAGGTCCCCAGGGGACTGAAGCTTTCTTT. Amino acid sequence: CASSVGPQGTEAFF.

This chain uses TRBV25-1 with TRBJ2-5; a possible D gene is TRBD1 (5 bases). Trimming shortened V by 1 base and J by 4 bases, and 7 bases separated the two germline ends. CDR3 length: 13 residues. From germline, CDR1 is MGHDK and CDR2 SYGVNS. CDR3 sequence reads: CASSESTGETQYF. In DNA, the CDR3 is TGTGCCAGCAGTGAATCTACAGGAGAGACCCAGTACTTC. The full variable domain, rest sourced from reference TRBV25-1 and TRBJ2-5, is EADIYQTPRYLVIGTGKKITLECSQTMGHDKMYWYQQDPGMELHLIHYSYGVNSTEKGDLSSESTVSRIRTEHFPLTLESARPSHTSQYLCASSESTGETQYFGPGTRLLVL.

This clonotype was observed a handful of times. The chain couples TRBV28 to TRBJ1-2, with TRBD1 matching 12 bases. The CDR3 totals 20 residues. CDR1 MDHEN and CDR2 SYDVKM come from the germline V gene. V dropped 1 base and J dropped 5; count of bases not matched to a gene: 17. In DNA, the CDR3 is TGTGCCAGCAGTTTATACGAATTGGGGGACAGGGGGCGCGTGAGTTATGGCTACACCTTC. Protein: CASSLYELGDRGRVSYGYTF.

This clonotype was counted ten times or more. In DNA form, the CDR3 reads TGTGCCAGCTCACCGGAAAGGGTGACCGAGACCCAGTACTTC. Its translation: CASSPERVTETQYF. The chain employs TRBV18 and TRBJ2-5; unclear D gene. The germline V gene encodes CDR1 KGHSH and CDR2 LQKENI. The germline V and J ends were trimmed by 3 bases and 5 bases, with 13 bases remaining between them. The CDR3 runs to 14 residues.

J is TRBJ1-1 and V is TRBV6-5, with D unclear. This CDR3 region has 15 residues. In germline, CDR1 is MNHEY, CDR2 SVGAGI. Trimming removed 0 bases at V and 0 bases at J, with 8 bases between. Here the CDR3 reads CASSYSEGMNTEAFF. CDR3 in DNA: TGTGCCAGCAGTTACTCGGAGGGCATGAACACTGAAGCTTTCTTT.

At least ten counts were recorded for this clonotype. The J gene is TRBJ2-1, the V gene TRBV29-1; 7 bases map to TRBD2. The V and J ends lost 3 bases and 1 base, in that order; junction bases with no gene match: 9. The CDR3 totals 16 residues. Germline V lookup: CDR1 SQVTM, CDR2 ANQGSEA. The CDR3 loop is CSVEGGAGRSYNEQFF. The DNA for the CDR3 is TGCAGCGTTGAGGGGGGAGCGGGACGGTCCTACAATGAGCAGTTCTTC.

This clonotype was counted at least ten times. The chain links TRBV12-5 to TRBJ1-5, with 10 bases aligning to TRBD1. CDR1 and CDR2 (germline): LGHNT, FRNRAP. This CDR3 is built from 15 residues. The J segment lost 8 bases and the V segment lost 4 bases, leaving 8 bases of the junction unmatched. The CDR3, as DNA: TGTGCTAGTGGTTCGTCCGGGACAGGGGAAAAGCCCCAGCATTTT. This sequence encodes CASGSSGTGEKPQHF.

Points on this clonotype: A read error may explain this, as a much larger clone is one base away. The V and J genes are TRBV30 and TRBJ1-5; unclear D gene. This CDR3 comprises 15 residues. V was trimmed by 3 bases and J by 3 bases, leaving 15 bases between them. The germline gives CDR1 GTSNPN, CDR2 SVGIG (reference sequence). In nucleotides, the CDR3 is TGTGCCTGGAGCAGGTCGCTGGGTTCCAATCAGCCCCAGCATTTT. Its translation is CAWSRSLGSNQPQHF. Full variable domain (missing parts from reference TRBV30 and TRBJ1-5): SQTIHQWPATLVQPVGSPLSLECTVEGTSNPNLYWYRQAAGRGLQLLFYSVGIGQISSEVPQNLSASRPQDRQFILSSKKLLLSDSGFYLCAWSRSLGSNQPQHFGDGTRLSIL.

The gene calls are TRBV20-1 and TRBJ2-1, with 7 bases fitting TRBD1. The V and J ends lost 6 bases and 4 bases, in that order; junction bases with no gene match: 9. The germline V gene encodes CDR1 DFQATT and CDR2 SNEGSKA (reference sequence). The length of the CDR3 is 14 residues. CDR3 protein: CSAPGRGQYNEQFF. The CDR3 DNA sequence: TGCAGTGCCCCCGGACGGGGACAGTACAATGAGCAGTTCTTC.

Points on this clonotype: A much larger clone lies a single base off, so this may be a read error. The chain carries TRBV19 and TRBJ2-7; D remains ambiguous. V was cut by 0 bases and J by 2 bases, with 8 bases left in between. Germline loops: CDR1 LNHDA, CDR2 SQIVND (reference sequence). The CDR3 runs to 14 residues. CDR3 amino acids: CASSIDHRPYEQYF. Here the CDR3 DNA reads TGTGCCAGTAGTATAGATCACCGCCCCTACGAGCAGTACTTC.

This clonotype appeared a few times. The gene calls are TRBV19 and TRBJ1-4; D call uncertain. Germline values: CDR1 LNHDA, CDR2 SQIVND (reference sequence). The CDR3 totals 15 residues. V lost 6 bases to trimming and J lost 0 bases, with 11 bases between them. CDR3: CASRPGDATNEKLFF. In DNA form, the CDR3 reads TGTGCCAGTAGACCCGGAGATGCAACTAATGAAAAACTGTTTTTT.

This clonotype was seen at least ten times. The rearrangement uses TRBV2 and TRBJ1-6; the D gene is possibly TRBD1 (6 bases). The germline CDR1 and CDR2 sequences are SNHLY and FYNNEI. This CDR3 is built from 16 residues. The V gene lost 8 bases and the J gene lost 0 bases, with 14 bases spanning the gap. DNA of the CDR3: TGTGCCAGCTTGGGACATCGGAGCTCCTATAATTCACCCCTCCACTTT. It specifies CASLGHRSSYNSPLHF.

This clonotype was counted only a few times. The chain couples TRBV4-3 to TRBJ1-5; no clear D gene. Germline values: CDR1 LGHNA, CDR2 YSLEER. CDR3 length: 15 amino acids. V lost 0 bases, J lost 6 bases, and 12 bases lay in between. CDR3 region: CASSQDRSGIQPQHF. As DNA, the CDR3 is TGCGCCAGCAGCCAAGATCGAAGCGGGATTCAGCCCCAGCATTTT.

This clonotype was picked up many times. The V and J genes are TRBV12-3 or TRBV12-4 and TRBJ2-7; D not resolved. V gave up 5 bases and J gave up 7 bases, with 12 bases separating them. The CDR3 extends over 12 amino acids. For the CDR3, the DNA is TGTGCCAGCAGTCGCTCGCCTGGAGAGCAGTACTTC. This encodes CASSRSPGEQYF.

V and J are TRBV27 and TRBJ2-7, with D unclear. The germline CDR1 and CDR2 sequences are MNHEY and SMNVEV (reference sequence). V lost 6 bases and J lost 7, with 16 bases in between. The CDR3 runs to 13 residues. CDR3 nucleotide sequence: TGTGCCAGCAGCCAGTCCTCGGCCCCTGAGCAGTACTTC. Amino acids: CASSQSSAPEQYF.

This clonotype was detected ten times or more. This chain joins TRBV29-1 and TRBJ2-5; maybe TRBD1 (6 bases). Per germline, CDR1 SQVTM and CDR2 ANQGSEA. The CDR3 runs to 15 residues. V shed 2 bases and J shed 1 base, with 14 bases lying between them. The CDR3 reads CSVERILDSQETQYF. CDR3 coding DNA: TGCAGCGTTGAAAGAATATTGGACAGCCAAGAGACCCAGTACTTC.

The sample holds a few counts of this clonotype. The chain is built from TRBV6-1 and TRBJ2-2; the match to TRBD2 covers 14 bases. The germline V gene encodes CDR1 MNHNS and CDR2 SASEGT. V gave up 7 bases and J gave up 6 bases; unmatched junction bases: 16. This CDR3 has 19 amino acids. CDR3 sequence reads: CASKDLGLAGVWGSGELFF. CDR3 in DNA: TGTGCCAGCAAAGACCTGGGACTAGCGGGAGTTTGGGGGTCCGGGGAGCTGTTTTTT.